The 2 T cell receptor beta chains listed next were all sequenced from one sample in a study of blood T cells in healthy people across ages. Primers used in a second PCR of about 7 to 12 cycles were a sample-barcoded 5' primer and a J-beta primer mix. TCRdb fed the 5' RACE reads into MiXCR, producing one record per CDR3 protein. The data show over 550,000 distinct CDR3 sequences, with under 30% seen just once and 15% to 18% held by the top ten. The sequenced sample was blood. The receptor set was obtained from a woman of 80 years or more in good health.

This clonotype has ten or more counts. The rearrangement uses TRBV2 and TRBJ2-1; 8 nucleotides match TRBD1. CDR3 length: 14 residues. The germline CDR1 and CDR2 sequences are SNHLY and FYNNEI. The junction had 3 bases not matched to a gene; V was cut back by 4 bases and J by 4 bases. CDR3 in amino acids: CASSAGQVYNEQFF. The CDR3 DNA reads as TGTGCCAGCAGTGCGGGACAGGTTTACAATGAGCAGTTCTTC.

The chain employs TRBV10-3 and TRBJ2-7; D is unclear. The assigned J gene may be wrong: the sequence end matches TRBJ2-5 better. The germline gives CDR1 ENHRY, CDR2 SYGVKD. The CDR3 covers 13 residues. The DNA of the CDR3 is TGTGCCATCAGTGAGGGGGAAGGCGAGACCCAGTACTTC. Translated: CAISEGEGETQYF.